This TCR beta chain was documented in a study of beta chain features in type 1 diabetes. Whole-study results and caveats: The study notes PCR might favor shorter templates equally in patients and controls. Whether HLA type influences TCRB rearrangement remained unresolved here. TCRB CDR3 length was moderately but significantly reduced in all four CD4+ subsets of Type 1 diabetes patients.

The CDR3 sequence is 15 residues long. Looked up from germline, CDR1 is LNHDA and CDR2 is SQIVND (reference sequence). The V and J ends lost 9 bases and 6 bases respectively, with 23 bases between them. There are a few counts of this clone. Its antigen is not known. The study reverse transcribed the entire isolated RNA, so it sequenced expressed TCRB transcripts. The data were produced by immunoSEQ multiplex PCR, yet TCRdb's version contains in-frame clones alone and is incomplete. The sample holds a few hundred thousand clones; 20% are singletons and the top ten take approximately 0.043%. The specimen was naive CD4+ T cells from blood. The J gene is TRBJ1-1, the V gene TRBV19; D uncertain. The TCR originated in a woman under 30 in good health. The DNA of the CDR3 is TGTGCCAGCTCTAGAAAGCGAGCGACTTATGCTGAAGCTTTCTTT. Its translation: CASSRKRATYAEAFF. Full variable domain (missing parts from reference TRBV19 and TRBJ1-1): DGGITQSPKYLFRKEGQNVTLSCEQNLNHDAMYWYRQDPGQGLRLIYYSQIVNDFQKGDIAEGYSVSREKKESFPLTVTSAQKNPTAFYLCASSRKRATYAEAFFGQGTRLTVV.